Sequencing of this T cell receptor (beta chain) was carried out in a study of T cells and Merkel cell carcinoma outcomes. Whole-study findings and limits: Merkel cell carcinoma outcomes were reportedly predicted by repertoire and T-cell density.

This clone was counted between two and nine times. Its target is unknown. The data were produced by immunoSEQ multiplex PCR, yet TCRdb's version contains in-frame clones alone and is incomplete. The sample records 5,000 to 7,500 clones, roughly 75% being singletons. V trimming: 7 bases; J trimming: 7 bases; junction bases outside the gene matches: 7. The CDR3 covers 13 residues. CDR1 is MNHNY and CDR2 is SVGAGI in the germline V gene (reference sequence). Source material: tumor tissue from Merkel cell carcinoma. The TCR originated in a human donor with Merkel cell carcinoma. Some clones in this sample may be carry-over from other donors' samples. J is TRBJ1-2 and V is TRBV6-6; TRBD1 agrees at 9 bases. The CDR3 DNA reads TGTGCCAGCAAGCTACAGGGGGCGGTTGGCTACACCTTC. Amino acids: CASKLQGAVGYTF.